Listed here are 30 T cell receptor beta chains from one sample, sequenced in a study of control samples from healthy donors and cancer patients (dated by TCRdb to the early 2020s). Library preparation used the immunoSEQ multiplex PCR assay. The clones in this table, taken by TCRdb from immuneACCESS, are in-frame only. Not every clone is retained; where verified, under half of the shortfall comes from an unresolved V gene, and the cause of the rest is unknown. The sample table holds roughly 130,000 clones, of which around 93% were seen once. The leading ten clones occupy roughly 7.8% of the sample. Sequenced input: blood. The receptor source for this set is a young man in good health.

V usage is TRBV30 and J usage is TRBJ1-2; D unresolved. There are 13 residues in the CDR3. The V and J ends lost 2 bases and 6 bases respectively, with 13 bases between them. Germline CDR1 and CDR2: GTSNPN and SVGIG (reference sequence). The CDR3 bases are TGTGCCTGGAGTTACGGACCCCTGGATGGCTACACCTTC. As protein: CAWSYGPLDGYTF.

This clone has just a few counts. The sample carries other DNA sequences with the same CDR3. The chain employs TRBV6-5 and TRBJ1-1; D gene ambiguous. The germline V gene has CDR1 MNHEY and CDR2 SVGAGI. The CDR3 totals 12 residues. V was shortened by 5 bases and J by 1 base, with 5 bases between the two germline ends. CDR3 DNA sequence: TGTGCCAGCAGTAAGAGGAACACTGAAGCTTTCTTT. Protein: CASSKRNTEAFF.

V gene TRBV11-2 combines with J gene TRBJ2-7, with 11 bases identical to TRBD1. From germline, CDR1 is SGHAT and CDR2 FQNNGV. V shed 5 bases and J 4 bases; nucleotides not matched to a gene: 10. CDR3 length equals 16 residues. CDR3 DNA sequence: TGTGCCAGCAGCGCCCGGACAGGGGGCCCTAAGTACGAGCAGTACTTC. Translation: CASSARTGGPKYEQYF.

The chain couples TRBV30 to TRBJ1-2; maybe TRBD1 (5 bases). V lost 3 bases, J lost 0 bases, and 14 bases lay in between. CDR3 length equals 15 residues. Germline CDR1 GTSNPN, CDR2 SVGIG (reference sequence). CDR3 DNA: TGTGCCTGGAGAACCTGGGGGTCCCCTAACTATGGCTACACCTTC. Translating gives CAWRTWGSPNYGYTF.

This chain links TRBV5-4 with TRBJ1-1; 7 bases agree with TRBD1. The V segment lost 4 bases and the J segment 3 bases; nucleotides outside the gene matches: 6. Germline V gene data show CDR1 as SGHNT and CDR2 as YYREEE (reference sequence). The CDR3 has 14 amino acids. CDR3 nucleotide sequence: TGTGCCAGCAGCGAGGGACAGACGTACACTGAAGCTTTCTTT. Protein sequence: CASSEGQTYTEAFF.

The chain carries TRBV3-1 (or the pseudogene TRBV3-2) and TRBJ2-1; D may correspond to TRBD1 or TRBD2 (5 bases each). CDR3 size: 15 residues. Germline values: CDR1 LGHDT, CDR2 YNNKEL (reference sequence). The V and J ends lost 4 bases and 2 bases respectively, with 12 bases between them. CDR3 loop: CASSPAGSAYNEQFF. CDR3 sequence (DNA): TGTGCCAGCAGCCCCGCAGGGAGCGCCTACAATGAGCAGTTCTTC.

The V gene is TRBV9, the J gene TRBJ1-1; D possibly corresponds to TRBD1 (5 bases). V was trimmed by 0 bases and J by 14 bases, leaving 14 bases between them. Looked up from germline, CDR1 is SGDLS and CDR2 is YYNGEE. The CDR3 has 12 amino acids. The CDR3 loop reads CASSVAGTVLFF. The CDR3 DNA is TGTGCCAGCAGCGTAGCCGGGACGGTCCTGTTCTTT.

The chain combines TRBV5-1 with TRBJ2-1, with 8 bases aligning to TRBD2. With V trimmed by 5 bases and J by 9 bases, 10 bases remained unmatched. This CDR3 spans 14 amino acids. From germline, CDR1 is SGHRS and CDR2 YFSETQ. CDR3 coding DNA: TGCGCCAGCAGTCCCGGGGGGGCATATGGTGAGCAGTTCTTC. Its translation: CASSPGGAYGEQFF.

The chain carries TRBV11-2 and TRBJ1-6; 7 positions agree with TRBD1. With V trimmed by 5 bases and J by 10 bases, 8 bases remained unmatched. Germline V lookup: CDR1 SGHAT, CDR2 FQNNGV. This CDR3 comprises 14 residues. The CDR3 protein is CASSIGTVRSPLHF. CDR3 DNA: TGTGCCAGCAGCATAGGGACAGTTCGCTCACCCCTCCACTTT.

This chain uses TRBV7-6 with TRBJ1-6, with D possibly TRBD1 on 6 matching bases. The CDR3 sequence is 14 residues long. Per germline, CDR1 SGHVS and CDR2 FNYEAQ. The V end lost 6 bases, the J end lost 9 bases, and 15 bases lay between the germline ends. The CDR3 region has the DNA TGTGCCAGCAGATCCGGGACAACATCTTCACCCCTCCACTTT. Amino acids: CASRSGTTSSPLHF.

The J gene is TRBJ1-5, the V gene TRBV6-6; D unresolved. Germline V gene lookup returns CDR1 MNHNY and CDR2 SVGAGI (reference sequence). V shed 0 bases and J shed 1 base, with 4 bases lying between them. The CDR3 loop spans 14 amino acids. CDR3 nucleotide sequence: TGTGCCAGCAGTTACTCAGGGAGCAATCAGCCCCAGCATTTT. Translating gives CASSYSGSNQPQHF.

The chain uses TRBV29-1 and TRBJ1-1; no reliable D call. V was trimmed by 8 bases and J by 5 bases, leaving 15 bases between them. Germline V gene sequence: CDR1 SQVTM, CDR2 ANQGSEA. The CDR3 totals 12 residues. CDR3 protein: CSSRGAMTEAFF. The CDR3 nucleotides read TGCAGCTCACGCGGCGCTATGACTGAAGCTTTCTTT.

CDR3 sequence (DNA): TGTGCCTGGAGTGTACCCTGGCAGGCCCGACGGAACACTGAAGCTTTCTTT. This translates into CAWSVPWQARRNTEAFF. J is TRBJ1-1 and V is TRBV30; D is unresolved. CDR1 is GTSNPN and CDR2 is SVGIG in the germline V gene (reference sequence). V was clipped by 0 bases and J by 1 base, with 18 bases between them. The CDR3 loop spans 17 amino acids.

The chain is built from TRBV7-6 and TRBJ1-2; 7 nucleotides match TRBD1. The CDR3 loop spans 15 amino acids. The junction had 13 bases not matched to a gene; V was cut back by 4 bases and J by 8 bases. Germline lookup yields CDR1 SGHVS and CDR2 FNYEAQ. The CDR3 region is CASSSGTAALGGYTF. The CDR3 nucleotides read TGTGCCAGCAGCTCCGGGACAGCCGCTCTCGGGGGCTACACCTTC.

The gene calls are TRBV2 and TRBJ2-5; 10 bases align to TRBD2. V lost 1 base to trimming and J lost 5 bases; unmatched junction nucleotides: 7. Germline values: CDR1 SNHLY, CDR2 FYNNEI. This CDR3 contains 16 residues. The DNA of the CDR3 is TGTGCCAGCAGTGAAGATGCAGCGGGGGGGATGGAGACCCAGTACTTC. It is translated as CASSEDAAGGMETQYF.

This clone has a single count. The V and J genes are TRBV6-5 and TRBJ1-1, with unresolved D. This CDR3 region has 13 residues. Trimming cost V 5 bases and J 2 bases, with 9 bases left between them. The germline CDR1 and CDR2 sequences are MNHEY and SVGAGI. The CDR3 is CASSTQANTEAFF. Here the CDR3 DNA reads TGTGCCAGCAGTACGCAGGCTAACACTGAAGCTTTCTTT.

This sequence joins TRBV6-6 and TRBJ1-2; TRBD1 is a possible D gene (5 bases). The ends were cut back, 6 bases at V and 4 bases at J, with 18 bases in the middle. The CDR3 runs to 15 residues. Germline V gene data show CDR1 as MNHNY and CDR2 as SVGAGI (reference sequence). Written as DNA, the CDR3 is TGTGCCAGCAGAGGCCGGAGGGACCAACCCTATGGCTACACCTTC. It codes for CASRGRRDQPYGYTF.

In this sample, this clone turned up a few times. The chain couples TRBV10-1 to TRBJ2-2; 7 bases are a match to TRBD1. The CDR3 has 13 residues. V lost 8 bases to trimming and J lost 6 bases; unmatched junction nucleotides: 6. CDR1 and CDR2 (germline): WNHNN, SYGVQD (reference sequence). The CDR3 loop reads CASGDRAPGELFF. Here the CDR3 DNA reads TGCGCCAGCGGAGACAGGGCTCCCGGGGAGCTGTTTTTT.

The chain links TRBV29-1 to TRBJ2-7, with D maybe TRBD1 (5 bases). The germline V gene has CDR1 SQVTM and CDR2 ANQGSEA. The CDR3 runs 10 residues. V shed 5 bases and J shed 6 bases, with 8 bases lying between them. The CDR3 spells CSVRQGEQYF. The CDR3 DNA follows: TGCAGCGTTAGGCAGGGCGAGCAGTACTTC.

This chain links TRBV7-2 with TRBJ2-5; 9 nucleotides agree with TRBD1. The germline gives CDR1 SGHTA, CDR2 FQGNSA. The V and J ends lost 1 base and 4 bases, in that order; junction bases with no gene match: 7. The CDR3 is 16 residues long. CDR3 nucleotide sequence: TGTGCCAGCAGCTTAGGGGGGACAGGGCAAGCAGAGACCCAGTACTTC. The encoded protein is CASSLGGTGQAETQYF.

Comments on this clone: Other DNA variants within this sample encode the same CDR3. The chain is built from TRBV25-1 and TRBJ1-1, with D unclear. Germline V gene sequence: CDR1 MGHDK, CDR2 SYGVNS. The CDR3 totals 12 residues. Trimming took off 3 bases at V and 8 bases at J, with 10 bases between the two ends. The CDR3 here is CASSDRTPEAFF. CDR3 bases: TGTGCCAGCAGTGATCGGACCCCCGAAGCTTTCTTT. The full variable domain, rest sourced from reference TRBV25-1 and TRBJ1-1, is EADIYQTPRYLVIGTGKKITLECSQTMGHDKMYWYQQDPGMELHLIHYSYGVNSTEKGDLSSESTVSRIRTEHFPLTLESARPSHTSQYLCASSDRTPEAFFGQGTRLTVV.

The chain combines TRBV19 with TRBJ1-6, with D maybe TRBD1 (5 bases). Germline V gene lookup returns CDR1 LNHDA and CDR2 SQIVND (reference sequence). Trimming stripped 2 bases from V and 9 bases from J, with 8 bases between. This CDR3 spans 13 amino acids. This CDR3 is CASSIRQTSPLHF. CDR3 DNA sequence: TGTGCCAGTAGTATAAGACAGACTTCACCCCTCCACTTT.

This chain connects TRBV5-1 to TRBJ1-2, with D possibly being TRBD1 (5 bases). CDR3 length equals 14 residues. Trimming removed 7 bases at V and 0 bases at J, with 13 bases between. Germline loops: CDR1 SGHRS, CDR2 YFSETQ. CDR3 DNA sequence: TGCGCCAGCGGTCCGGGGACGTCTAACTATGGCTACACCTTC. Residues: CASGPGTSNYGYTF.

This clone was seen just once. The CDR3 DNA reads as TGTGCCAGCAGCTTGGCTAATTCACCCCTCCACTTT. The encoded protein is CASSLANSPLHF. The gene calls are TRBV7-9 and TRBJ1-6, with D unclear. Germline V gene lookup returns CDR1 SEHNR and CDR2 FQNEAQ (reference sequence). V lost 3 bases, J lost 6 bases, and 3 bases lay in between. The CDR3 totals 12 residues. The complete variable domain, with remaining parts taken from reference TRBV7-9 and TRBJ1-6, reads DTGVSQNPRHKITKRGQNVTFRCDPISEHNRLYWYRQTLGQGPEFLTYFQNEAQLEKSRLLSDRFSAERPKGSFSTLEIQRTEQGDSAMYLCASSLANSPLHFGNGTRLTVT.

The chain recombines TRBV7-2 with TRBJ1-5; TRBD1 matches at 8 bases. Trimming took 3 bases from V and 1 from J; bases not matched to a gene: 2. Germline CDR1 and CDR2: SGHTA and FQGNSA. There are 15 residues in the CDR3. CDR3 protein: CASSFRDRSNQPQHF. CDR3 coding DNA: TGTGCCAGCAGCTTCCGGGACAGGAGCAATCAGCCCCAGCATTTT.

This chain joins TRBV9 and TRBJ1-6; the D gene is possibly TRBD1 (6 bases). Trimming took 4 bases from V and 4 from J, leaving 30 bases between them. Germline V gene lookup returns CDR1 SGDLS and CDR2 YYNGEE. The CDR3 is made up of 21 amino acids. The CDR3 nucleotides are TGTGCCAGCAGCCCGAACCCAGGGACTCCTTTTGAGGGGGGTTATAATTCACCCCTCCACTTT. This sequence encodes CASSPNPGTPFEGGYNSPLHF. The full variable domain, in which reference TRBV9 and TRBJ1-6 provide the parts outside the CDR3, is DSGVTQTPKHLITATGQRVTLRCSPRSGDLSVYWYQQSLDQGLQFLIQYYNGEERAKGNILERFSAQQFPDLHSELNLSSLELGDSALYFCASSPNPGTPFEGGYNSPLHFGNGTRLTVT.

V and J are TRBV20-1 and TRBJ2-7, with 10 bases identical to TRBD1. The CDR3 is made up of 11 amino acids. The V gene's germline CDR1 is DFQATT and CDR2 SNEGSKA (reference sequence). V lost 6 bases to trimming and J lost 5 bases; unmatched junction nucleotides: 1. CDR3 in amino acids: CSAGQGNEQYF. The DNA for the CDR3 is TGCAGTGCGGGACAGGGGAACGAGCAGTACTTC.

This sequence joins TRBV5-1 and TRBJ2-3; TRBD1 aligns across 11 bases. The V segment lost 0 bases and the J segment 5 bases; nucleotides outside the gene matches: 5. CDR1 is SGHRS and CDR2 is YFSETQ in the germline V gene. The CDR3 is 16 residues long. Written as DNA, the CDR3 is TGCGCCAGCAGCTTGGAAGGACAGGGGGCGGGAGATACGCAGTATTTT. This translates into CASSLEGQGAGDTQYF. The full variable domain, rest sourced from reference TRBV5-1 and TRBJ2-3, is KAGVTQTPRYLIKTRGQQVTLSCSPISGHRSVSWYQQTPGQGLQFLFEYFSETQRNKGNFPGRFSGRQFSNSRSEMNVSTLELGDSALYLCASSLEGQGAGDTQYFGPGTRLTVL.

The chain carries TRBV2 and TRBJ1-2, with D maybe TRBD1 (6 bases). Per the germline V gene, CDR1 is SNHLY and CDR2 is FYNNEI. Trimming removed 6 bases at V and 4 bases at J, with 9 bases between. The CDR3 is 12 residues long. The CDR3 protein is CASRGGSYGYTF. The CDR3 DNA follows: TGTGCCAGCAGGGGGGGCAGCTATGGCTACACCTTC.

The J gene is TRBJ1-2, the V gene TRBV5-1; possibly TRBD1 for D (5 bases). Germline V gene data show CDR1 as SGHRS and CDR2 as YFSETQ. The CDR3 covers 14 residues. V was shortened by 0 bases and J by 7 bases, with 13 bases between the two germline ends. DNA of the CDR3: TGCGCCAGCAGCTTGGCGGCAGGGAGTCGTGGCTACACCTTC. It translates to CASSLAAGSRGYTF.